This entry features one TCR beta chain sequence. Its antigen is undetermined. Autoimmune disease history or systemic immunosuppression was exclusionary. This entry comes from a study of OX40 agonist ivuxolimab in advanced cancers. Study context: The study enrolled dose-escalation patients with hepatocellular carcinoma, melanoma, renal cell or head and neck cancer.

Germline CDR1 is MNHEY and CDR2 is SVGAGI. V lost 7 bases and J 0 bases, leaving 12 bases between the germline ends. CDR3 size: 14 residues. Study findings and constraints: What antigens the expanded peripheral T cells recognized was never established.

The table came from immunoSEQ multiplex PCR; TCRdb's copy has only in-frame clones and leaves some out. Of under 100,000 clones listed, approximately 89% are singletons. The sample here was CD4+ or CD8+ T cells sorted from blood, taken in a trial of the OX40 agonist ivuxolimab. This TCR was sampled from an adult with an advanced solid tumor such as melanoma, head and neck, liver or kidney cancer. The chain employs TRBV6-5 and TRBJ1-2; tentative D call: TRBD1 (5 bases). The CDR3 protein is CASTRGGSNYGYTF. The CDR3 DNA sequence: TGTGCCAGCACCCGGGGGGGATCTAACTATGGCTACACCTTC.